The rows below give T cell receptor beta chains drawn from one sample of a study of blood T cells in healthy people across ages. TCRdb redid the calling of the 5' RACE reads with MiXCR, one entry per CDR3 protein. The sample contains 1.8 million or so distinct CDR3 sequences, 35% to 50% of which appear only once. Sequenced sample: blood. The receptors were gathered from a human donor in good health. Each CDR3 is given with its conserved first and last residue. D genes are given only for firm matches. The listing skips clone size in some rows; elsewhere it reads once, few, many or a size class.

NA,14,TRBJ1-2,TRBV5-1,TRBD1,CASSVDREIFGYTF,TGCGCCAGCAGCGTGGACAGGGAGATATTTGGCTACACCTTC
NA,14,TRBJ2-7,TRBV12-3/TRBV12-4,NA,CASTGTPAYNEQYF,TGTGCCAGCACCGGGACTCCTGCCTACAATGAGCAGTACTTC
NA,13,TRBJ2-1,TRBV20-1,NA,CSTRGDSHNEQFF,TGCAGTACTAGAGGAGACTCACACAATGAGCAGTTCTTC
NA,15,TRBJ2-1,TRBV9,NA,CASSVEGDNYNEQFF,TGTGCTAGCAGCGTAGAAGGTGACAACTACAATGAGCAGTTCTTC
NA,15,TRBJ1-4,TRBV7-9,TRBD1,CASSPVGTENEKLFF,TGTGCTAGCAGCCCGGTAGGGACAGAGAATGAAAAACTGTTTTTT
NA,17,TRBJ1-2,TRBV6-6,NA,CASSPPTGPTANYGYTF,TGTGCCAGCAGTCCTCCTACAGGCCCGACTGCTAACTATGGCTACACCTTC
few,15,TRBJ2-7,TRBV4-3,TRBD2,CASSQDWGGAYEQYF,TGCGCCAGCAGCCAAGATTGGGGAGGGGCCTACGAGCAGTACTTC
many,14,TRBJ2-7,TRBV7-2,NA,CASSLDSTTYEQYF,TGTGCCAGCAGCTTAGACAGTACAACCTACGAGCAGTACTTC
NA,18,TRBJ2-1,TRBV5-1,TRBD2,CASSLVGTSGGRYNEQFF,TGCGCCAGCAGCTTGGTGGGGACTAGCGGGGGAAGATACAATGAGCAGTTCTTC
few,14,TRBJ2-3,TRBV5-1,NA,CASSFLGLTDTQYF,TGCGCCAGCAGCTTCTTGGGGCTGACAGATACGCAGTATTTT
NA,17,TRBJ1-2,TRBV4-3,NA,CASSQGDGSRPNYGYTF,TGCGCCAGCAGCCAAGGGGATGGCAGCCGGCCTAACTATGGCTACACCTTC
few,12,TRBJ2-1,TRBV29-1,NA,CSVEEDLGKQFF,TGCAGCGTTGAAGAGGACCTGGGGAAGCAGTTCTTC
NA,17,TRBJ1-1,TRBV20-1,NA,CSAPVPRKGPLNTEAFF,TGCAGTGCCCCGGTCCCCCGCAAAGGACCGCTGAACACTGAAGCTTTCTTT
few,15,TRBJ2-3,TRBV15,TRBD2,CATSFAGGPTDTQYF,TGTGCCACCAGTTTCGCGGGGGGGCCGACAGATACGCAGTATTTT
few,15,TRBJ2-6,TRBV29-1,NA,CSVEEAAAGANVLTF,TGCAGCGTTGAAGAGGCGGCGGCTGGGGCCAACGTCCTGACTTTC
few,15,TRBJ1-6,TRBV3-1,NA,CASSQFLSYNSPLHF,TGTGCCAGCAGCCAATTCCTCTCCTATAATTCACCCCTCCACTTT
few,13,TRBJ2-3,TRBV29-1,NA,CSVVRLLTDTQYF,TGCAGCGTTGTTCGACTACTCACAGATACGCAGTATTTT
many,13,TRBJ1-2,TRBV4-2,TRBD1,CASSQGQRNGYTF,TGTGCCAGCAGCCAGGGACAGCGGAATGGCTACACCTTC
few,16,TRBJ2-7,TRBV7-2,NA,CASSVRRAPLLAEQYF,TGTGCCAGCAGCGTACGTCGCGCCCCCCTATTGGCCGAGCAGTACTTC
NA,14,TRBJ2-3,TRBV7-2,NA,CASSSWVGTDTQYF,TGTGCCAGCAGTTCATGGGTGGGCACAGATACGCAGTATTTT
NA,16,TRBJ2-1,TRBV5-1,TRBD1,CASSFPRTGEVYEQFF,TGCGCCAGCAGCTTCCCCAGGACAGGGGAGGTATATGAGCAGTTCTTC
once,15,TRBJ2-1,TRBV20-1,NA,CSAGRGASSYNEQFF,TGCAGTGCTGGGCGCGGGGCGAGCTCCTACAATGAGCAGTTCTTC
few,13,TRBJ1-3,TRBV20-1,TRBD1,CSARQGSGNTIYF,TGCAGTGCCCGACAGGGCTCTGGAAACACCATATATTTT
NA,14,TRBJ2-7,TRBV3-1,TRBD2,CASAQAGGVYEQYF,TGTGCCAGCGCCCAAGCGGGGGGCGTGTACGAGCAGTACTTC
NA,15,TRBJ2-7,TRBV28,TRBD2,CASALPGLVIDEQYF,TGTGCCAGTGCACTCCCGGGACTAGTTATCGATGAGCAGTACTTC
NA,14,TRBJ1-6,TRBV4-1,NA,CASSLNIYNSPLHF,TGCGCCAGCAGCCTGAACATCTATAATTCACCCCTCCACTTT
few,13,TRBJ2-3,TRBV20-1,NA,CSPVPRGTDTQYF,TGCAGTCCAGTCCCCCGAGGCACAGATACGCAGTATTTT
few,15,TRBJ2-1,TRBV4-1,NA,CASSQEEGNLNEQFF,TGCGCCAGCAGCCAAGAAGAGGGAAACCTCAATGAGCAGTTCTTC
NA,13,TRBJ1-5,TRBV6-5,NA,CASSHTRGQPQHF,TGTGCCAGCAGTCACACCAGGGGTCAGCCCCAGCATTTT
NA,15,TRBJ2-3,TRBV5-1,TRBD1,CASSSLQGYTDTQYF,TGCGCCAGCAGCTCGTTACAGGGGTACACAGATACGCAGTATTTT
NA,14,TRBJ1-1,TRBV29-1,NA,CSVNDRSRNTEAFF,TGCAGCGTTAACGACAGGTCCAGGAACACTGAAGCTTTCTTT
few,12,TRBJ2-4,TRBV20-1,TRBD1,CSASHRGDIQYF,TGCAGTGCTAGTCACAGGGGAGACATTCAGTACTTC
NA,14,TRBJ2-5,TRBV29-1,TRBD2,CSVQRERGMETRYF,TGCAGCGTTCAGCGGGAGCGGGGGATGGAGACCCGGTACTTC
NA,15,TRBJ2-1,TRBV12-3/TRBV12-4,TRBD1,CASSTTGQGSYEQFF,TGTGCCAGCAGTACGACAGGACAGGGCAGCTATGAGCAGTTCTTC
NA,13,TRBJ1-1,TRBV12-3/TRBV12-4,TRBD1,CATMGQTHTEAFF,TGTGCCACCATGGGACAGACGCACACTGAAGCTTTCTTT
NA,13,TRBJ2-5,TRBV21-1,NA,CASHLGAQETQYF,TGTGCCAGCCACCTGGGCGCCCAAGAGACCCAGTACTTC
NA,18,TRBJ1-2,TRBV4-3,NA,CASSQDPGPPRNGDGYTF,TGCGCCAGCAGCCAAGATCCGGGTCCTCCCAGGAACGGGGATGGCTACACCTTC
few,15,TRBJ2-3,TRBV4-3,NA,CASSQGTGITDTQYF,TGCGCCAGCAGCCAGGGTACAGGGATCACAGATACGCAGTATTTT
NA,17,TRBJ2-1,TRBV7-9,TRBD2,CASSLVPGGRSYNEQFF,TGTGCCAGCAGCTTAGTGCCGGGGGGTAGGTCCTACAATGAGCAGTTCTTC
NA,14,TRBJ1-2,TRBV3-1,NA,CASSQGRFEKGYTF,TGTGCCAGCAGCCAAGGCAGGTTTGAAAAGGGCTACACCTTC
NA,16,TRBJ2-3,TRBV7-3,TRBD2,CASSLRGSPSTDTQYF,TGTGCCAGCAGCCTGCGGGGGAGTCCTAGCACAGATACGCAGTATTTT
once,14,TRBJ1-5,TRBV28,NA,CASTYVRGNQPQHF,TGTGCCAGCACCTATGTTAGGGGCAATCAGCCCCAGCATTTT
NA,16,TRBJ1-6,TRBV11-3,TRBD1,CASSGQDRNGDSPLHF,TGTGCCAGCAGCGGACAGGACAGGAACGGCGATTCACCCCTCCACTTT
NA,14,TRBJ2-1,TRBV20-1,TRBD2,CSPYRDYSHNEQFF,TGCAGTCCCTACCGGGACTACTCCCACAATGAGCAGTTCTTC
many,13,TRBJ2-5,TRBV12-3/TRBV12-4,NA,CASSLGRRETQYF,TGTGCTAGCAGCTTAGGCCGAAGGGAGACCCAGTACTTC
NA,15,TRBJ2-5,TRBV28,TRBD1,CASTPSADRAETQYF,TGTGCCAGCACCCCAAGTGCGGACAGGGCAGAGACCCAGTACTTC
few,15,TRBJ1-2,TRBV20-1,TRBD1,CSARTSKTGDYGYTF,TGCAGTGCCAGGACCTCAAAGACAGGGGACTATGGCTACACCTTC
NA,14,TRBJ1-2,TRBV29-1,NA,CSVQDRLTKYGYTF,TGCAGCGTCCAGGACCGACTAACAAAATATGGCTACACCTTC
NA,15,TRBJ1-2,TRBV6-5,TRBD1,CASSYQSTGYHGYTF,TGTGCCAGCAGTTACCAGTCGACAGGGTACCATGGCTACACCTTC
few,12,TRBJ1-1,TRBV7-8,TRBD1,CASSFGTGGAFF,TGTGCCAGCAGCTTTGGGACAGGGGGCGCTTTCTTT
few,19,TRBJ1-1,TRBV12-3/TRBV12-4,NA,CASSPFGSWNRPMNTEAFF,TGTGCCAGCAGTCCTTTTGGTTCATGGAACCGCCCTATGAACACTGAAGCTTTCTTT
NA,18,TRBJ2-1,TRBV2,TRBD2,CASRRDLAGGPGYNEQFF,TGTGCCAGCAGACGGGACCTAGCGGGAGGCCCGGGATACAATGAGCAGTTCTTC
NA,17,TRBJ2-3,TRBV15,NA,CATSTHPDATMTDTQYF,TGTGCCACCAGCACCCACCCAGACGCGACTATGACAGATACGCAGTATTTT